This TCR beta chain emerged from a study of response to subunit inactivated influenza vaccine. This clonotype has just a few counts. CDR3 length: 17 amino acids. Trimming at V came to 3 bases and at J to 3 bases, leaving 5 bases not matched to a gene. Using its own MiXCR run on the RT-PCR reads, TCRdb lists one record per CDR3 protein. Of 630,000 or so distinct CDR3 sequences in the sample, around 16% were seen once. The starting material was PBMCs from blood, obtained roughly 12 days after vaccination. The sequence was obtained from a man aged 45-65 years who received an inactivated influenza vaccine. The chain links TRBV12-3 or TRBV12-4 to TRBJ2-5; TRBD2 aligns across 15 bases. The CDR3: CASSFPGTSGGKETQYF. For the CDR3, the DNA is TGTGCCAGCAGTTTCCCCGGGACTAGCGGGGGGAAAGAGACCCAGTACTTC.